These 9 T cell receptor beta chains were sequenced from one sample in a study of blood T cell repertoires in COVID-19. Here immunoSEQ multiplex PCR was the method, and the copy in TCRdb shows in-frame clones only, minus some. Among some 65,000 clones listed, roughly 91% were seen once. The sample consisted of peripheral blood. These receptors originate from a man aged 50-60 years with COVID-19, enrolled during active disease.

V and J are TRBV25-1 and TRBJ1-1; 7 bases map to TRBD1. V shed 6 bases, J shed 4 bases, and the junction held 5 bases outside the gene matches. The CDR3 is made up of 13 amino acids. Germline CDR1 and CDR2: MGHDK and SYGVNS. DNA for the CDR3: TGTGCCAGCAGAAAGGGGGCTACCACTGAAGCTTTCTTT. This gives the protein CASRKGATTEAFF.

The chain recombines TRBV11-1 with TRBJ2-7; D is ambiguous. The V gene lost 4 bases and the J gene lost 2 bases, with 3 bases spanning the gap. CDR1 SGHAT and CDR2 FQDESV come from the germline V gene (reference sequence). The CDR3 runs to 11 residues. CDR3 loop: CASSSAYEQYF. CDR3 sequence (DNA): TGTGCCAGCAGCTCGGCCTACGAGCAGTACTTC.

The V call is TRBV5-1, the J call TRBJ2-3; 7 nucleotides match TRBD2. The CDR3 extends over 17 amino acids. Germline V gives CDR1 SGHRS, CDR2 YFSETQ. The trim removed 0 bases at V and 2 bases at J, leaving 9 bases unmatched. CDR3 residues: CASSLAASGDPTDTQYF. CDR3 bases: TGCGCCAGCAGCTTGGCGGCTAGCGGAGACCCCACAGATACGCAGTATTTT. Looking up the rest from reference TRBV5-1 and TRBJ2-3 gives the full variable domain: KAGVTQTPRYLIKTRGQQVTLSCSPISGHRSVSWYQQTPGQGLQFLFEYFSETQRNKGNFPGRFSGRQFSNSRSEMNVSTLELGDSALYLCASSLAASGDPTDTQYFGPGTRLTVL.

The V gene is TRBV5-1, the J gene TRBJ2-3; D is uncertain. Looked up from germline, CDR1 is SGHRS and CDR2 is YFSETQ. This CDR3 spans 14 amino acids. V was cut by 3 bases and J by 5 bases, with 13 bases left in between. CDR3 sequence: CASSSAWYGDTQYF. As DNA, the CDR3 is TGCGCCAGCAGCTCCGCTTGGTACGGAGATACGCAGTATTTT.

The chain is built from TRBV10-3 and TRBJ1-2; 9 positions agree with TRBD1. The germline V gene has CDR1 ENHRY and CDR2 SYGVKD. The CDR3 is 16 amino acids. Trimming cost V 4 bases and J 0 bases; bases outside gene matches: 6. The CDR3 DNA follows: TGTGCCATCAGTGGGGGACAGGGCCGCACTAACTATGGCTACACCTTC. Translating it yields CAISGGQGRTNYGYTF.

The CDR3 loop reads CASSYGASPYNEQFF. In DNA form, the CDR3 reads TGTGCCAGCAGTTACGGAGCGAGTCCCTACAATGAGCAGTTCTTC. The V gene is TRBV6-6, the J gene TRBJ2-1; D is unresolved. Trimming pared 2 bases from V and 2 bases from J, leaving 10 bases between. Germline CDR1 reads MNHNY; CDR2 reads SVGAGI (reference sequence). The CDR3 consists of 15 residues.

The rearrangement links TRBV7-9 to TRBJ2-2; 9 positions match TRBD1. The CDR3 has 15 amino acids. Per germline, CDR1 SEHNR and CDR2 FQNEAQ (reference sequence). Losses at the gene ends were 6 bases for V and 5 bases for J; bases not matched to a gene: 7. The CDR3 sequence: CASSTQGALTGELFF. The CDR3, as DNA: TGTGCCAGCAGTACACAGGGGGCCTTAACCGGGGAGCTGTTTTTT.

This clone has just one count. The rearrangement links TRBV15 to TRBJ1-2; 7 positions agree with TRBD1. The CDR3 consists of 15 residues. Germline V gene sequence: CDR1 LNHNV, CDR2 YYDKDF (reference sequence). Trimming cost V 0 bases and J 8 bases; bases outside gene matches: 9. The CDR3 DNA reads TGTGCCACCAGCAGAGAAGCGCGACAGGGCTTAGGCTACACCTTC. It translates to CATSREARQGLGYTF.

CDR3 loop: CASSLARGAGELFF. The DNA of the CDR3 is TGTGCCAGCAGCTTAGCCCGGGGTGCCGGGGAGCTGTTTTTT. V gene TRBV11-3 combines with J gene TRBJ2-2; weak D call: TRBD2 (5 bases). The CDR3 length is 14 residues. CDR1 SGHNT and CDR2 YENEEA come from the germline V gene. V was clipped by 1 base and J by 6 bases, with 9 bases between them. Together with reference TRBV11-3 and TRBJ2-2, the CDR3 gives the full variable domain: EAGVVQSPRYKIIEKKQPVAFWCNPISGHNTLYWYLQNLGQGPELLIRYENEEAVDDSQLPKDRFSAERLKGVDSTLKIQPAELGDSAVYLCASSLARGAGELFFGEGSRLTVL.